This T cell receptor beta chain was identified in a study of glioma-infiltrating T cells. Findings and limits, study-wide: Gliomas, especially low-grade, showed above-expected tissue-blood divergence; non-neoplastic patients showed below. Very few CDR3 sequences were shared between tissue and blood.

The iRepertoire nested amplicon-rescue multiplex PCR amplified TCR alpha and beta CDR3s from RNA. Input was about 85-450 ng of tissue mRNA or PBMC total RNA. TCRdb reprocessed the multiplex PCR reads with MiXCR, giving one entry per CDR3 protein. The sample includes about 140,000 distinct CDR3 sequences, 39% of them seen just once. The CDR3 totals 14 residues. The V end lost 0 bases, the J end lost 4 bases, and 7 bases lay between the germline ends. Germline assignment: CDR1 SGHTA and CDR2 FQGNSA. Comments on this clonotype: The antigen is undetermined.

Specimen: glioma tissue, nonneoplastic brain tissue, or PBMCs (not recorded which). V gene TRBV7-2 combines with J gene TRBJ1-5, with unresolved D. The TCR comes from a human donor with low-grade glioma or glioblastoma, undergoing nonglioma brain surgery, or in good health (not recorded which). The DNA for the CDR3 is TGTGCCAGCAGCTTAGCAGTATCGAATCAGCCCCAGCATTTT. Translation: CASSLAVSNQPQHF.